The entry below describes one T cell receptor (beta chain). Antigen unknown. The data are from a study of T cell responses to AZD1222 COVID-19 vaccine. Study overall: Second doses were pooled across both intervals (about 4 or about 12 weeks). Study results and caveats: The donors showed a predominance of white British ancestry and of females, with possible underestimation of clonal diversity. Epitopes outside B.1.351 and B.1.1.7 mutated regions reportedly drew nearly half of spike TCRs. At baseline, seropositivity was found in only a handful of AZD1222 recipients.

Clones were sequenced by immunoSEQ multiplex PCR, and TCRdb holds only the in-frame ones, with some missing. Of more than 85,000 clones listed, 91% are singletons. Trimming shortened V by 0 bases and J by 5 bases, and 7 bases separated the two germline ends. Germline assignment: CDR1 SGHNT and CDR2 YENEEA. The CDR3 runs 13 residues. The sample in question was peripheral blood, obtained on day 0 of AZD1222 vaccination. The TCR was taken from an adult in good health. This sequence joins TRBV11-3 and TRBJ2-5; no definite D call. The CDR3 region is CASSLEAYETQYF. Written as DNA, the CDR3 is TGTGCCAGCAGCTTAGAGGCGTACGAGACCCAGTACTTC.